This TCR beta chain is from a study of shared clonotypes between healthy human individuals. Notes on the study in general: What naive subsets generally showed was a larger estimated richness than memory subsets showed.

About this clone: Its antigen is not identified. This specimen includes other DNA sequences encoding the same CDR3.

At a deep level, the assay was run. Here immunoSEQ multiplex PCR was the method, and the copy in TCRdb shows in-frame clones only, minus some. The sample includes roughly 2.1 million clones, 93% of them seen just once. Terminally differentiated effector memory CD45RA+ cells were excluded from the naive CD8 cells, which were CD45RO-negative and positively selected for CCR7. The sequence was collected from a young man in good health. Some clones in this sample may be carry-over from other donors' samples. The sequenced sample consisted of naive CD8+ T cells from PBMCs.

This CDR3 is CASSIKGNTEAFF. CDR3 nucleotide sequence: TGTGCCAGTAGTATCAAAGGGAACACTGAAGCTTTCTTT. The genes are TRBV19 and TRBJ1-1; D gene ambiguous. Germline V gives CDR1 LNHDA, CDR2 SQIVND (reference sequence). This CDR3 contains 13 residues. V was trimmed by 3 bases and J by 1 base, leaving 6 bases between them.